The clone carrying this T cell receptor beta chain was picked up a small number of times. The antigen remains unidentified. Using immunoSEQ multiplex PCR, the repertoire was profiled, and TCRdb retains in-frame clones only, with some absent. Seen here are around 76,000 clones, around 92% observed once, and the top ten hold approximately 9.1%. The record originates from a study of OX40 agonist ivuxolimab in advanced cancers. In the study overall: Patients took ivuxolimab, an agonistic anti-OX40 (CD134) antibody. The group had a mean age of around 64 years, ranged from about 20 to 80, and was less than 85% male. Broader study findings: Expanded clones belonging to CD8+ T cells outnumbered, on average, those of CD4+. What antigens the expanded peripheral T cells recognized was never established.

Germline V gene lookup returns CDR1 MDHEN and CDR2 SYDVKM. This CDR3 has 17 residues. V lost 2 bases, J lost 5 bases, and 16 bases lay in between. The chain has TRBV28 and TRBJ1-6; D remains unclear. The material was CD4+ or CD8+ T cells sorted from blood, obtained in a trial of the OX40 agonist ivuxolimab. The source of this sequence is an adult with an advanced solid tumor such as melanoma, head and neck, liver or kidney cancer. CDR3 loop: CASSLPAVDGDNSPLHF. In DNA, the CDR3 is TGTGCCAGCAGTTTACCCGCCGTGGACGGGGATAATTCACCCCTCCACTTT.